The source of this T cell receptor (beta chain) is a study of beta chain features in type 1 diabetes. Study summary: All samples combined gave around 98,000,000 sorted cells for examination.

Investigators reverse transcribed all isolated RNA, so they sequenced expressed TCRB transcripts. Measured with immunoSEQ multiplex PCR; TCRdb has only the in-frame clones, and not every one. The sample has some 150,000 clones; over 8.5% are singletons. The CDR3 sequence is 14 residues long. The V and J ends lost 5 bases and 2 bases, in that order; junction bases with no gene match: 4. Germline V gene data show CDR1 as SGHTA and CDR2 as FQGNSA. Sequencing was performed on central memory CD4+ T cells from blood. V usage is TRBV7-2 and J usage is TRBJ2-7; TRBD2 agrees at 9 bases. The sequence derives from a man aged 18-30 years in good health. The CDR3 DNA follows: TGTGCCAGCAGCCGGACTAGCGATGCCTACGAGCAGTACTTC. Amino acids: CASSRTSDAYEQYF.